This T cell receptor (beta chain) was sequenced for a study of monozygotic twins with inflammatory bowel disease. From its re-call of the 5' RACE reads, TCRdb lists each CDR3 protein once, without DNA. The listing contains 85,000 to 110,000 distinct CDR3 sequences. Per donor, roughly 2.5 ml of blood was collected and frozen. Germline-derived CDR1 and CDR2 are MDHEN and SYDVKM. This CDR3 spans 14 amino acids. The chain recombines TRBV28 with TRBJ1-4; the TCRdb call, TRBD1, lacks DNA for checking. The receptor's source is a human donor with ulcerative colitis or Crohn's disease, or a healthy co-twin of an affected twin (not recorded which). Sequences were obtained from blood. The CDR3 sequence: CASSPPDWDGKLFF.